Following are 6 T cell receptor beta chains from one sample sequenced in a study of CD8+CD57+ T cells in acquired aplastic anemia. Previously, flow cytometry had revealed CD8+CD57+ cell expansion in the patients chosen for sequencing. For CDR3 and TCR beta VDJ profiling, genomic DNA was the template used. One entry per CDR3 protein, called by TCRdb with MiXCR from the reads. The sample shows roughly 250,000 distinct CDR3 sequences, 65% to 90% of them seen only once. Sequenced input: sorted CD4+, CD8+, or CD8+CD57+ T cells (not recorded which) from PBMCs. Receptors were obtained from a human donor with aplastic anemia.

The V gene is TRBV19, the J gene TRBJ2-7; a possible D gene is TRBD1 (5 bases). The CDR3 totals 15 residues. V gave up 6 bases and J gave up 2 bases, with 17 bases separating them. Germline assignment: CDR1 LNHDA and CDR2 SQIVND (reference sequence). CDR3 protein: CASSARQSPTYEQYF. The CDR3 nucleotides read TGTGCCAGTAGCGCTAGACAGAGCCCGACCTACGAGCAGTACTTC.

The rearrangement joins TRBV24-1 to TRBJ2-1; 7 bases align to TRBD1. The CDR3 runs 14 residues. Looked up from germline, CDR1 is KGHDR and CDR2 is SFDVKD. Losses at the gene ends were 3 bases for V and 9 bases for J; bases not matched to a gene: 7. Written as DNA, the CDR3 is TGTGCCACCAGTGATCAGACAGGGCAGGCTGAGCAGTTCTTC. It specifies CATSDQTGQAEQFF.

Comments on this clonotype: A junction end diverges from the germline sequence, so it may reflect a read error. This chain links TRBV7-2 with TRBJ2-3; 7 nucleotides line up with TRBD1. CDR3 length equals 12 residues. The germline CDR1 and CDR2 sequences are SGHTA and FQGNSA. CDR3 region: CASSFGTDTQAF. The DNA for the CDR3 is TGTGCCAGCAGCTTTGGGACAGATACGCAAGCTTTT.

As concerns this clonotype: Here the CDR3 omits its conserved ending phenylalanine or tryptophan, so a read error is the likely source. The chain is built from TRBV9 and TRBJ2-1, with D perhaps TRBD1 (5 bases). The J call may be wrong; the DNA end is better matched by TRBJ2-5. The CDR3 extends over 12 amino acids. Per the germline V gene, CDR1 is SGDLS and CDR2 is YYNGEE. CDR3 region: CASSVDSADQYS. CDR3 nucleotides: TGTGCCAGCAGCGTCGACAGCGCTGACCAGTACTCC.

The rearrangement joins TRBV7-3 to TRBJ2-3; D is possibly TRBD1 or TRBD2 (5 bases each). The V gene lost 3 bases and the J gene lost 8 bases, with 15 bases spanning the gap. The CDR3 covers 14 residues. CDR1 SGHTA and CDR2 FQGTGA come from the germline V gene. The CDR3 reads CASSFGGARGTQYF. For the CDR3, the DNA is TGTGCCAGCAGCTTTGGGGGAGCTCGCGGTACGCAGTATTTT.

As for this clonotype: Here the CDR3 omits its conserved ending phenylalanine or tryptophan, so a read error is the likely source. The limits of the CDR3 on the DNA are not certain, so only TCRdb's listed CDR3 is given. This chain joins TRBV2 and TRBJ1-1. Including both end residues, the CDR3 is 15 amino acids long. Looked up from germline, CDR1 is SNHLY and CDR2 is FYNNEI. CDR3 in amino acids: CASSDDLTDTQYFGP.